This T cell receptor (beta chain) was sequenced in a study of beta chain features in type 1 diabetes. The sequenced template was cDNA made from the entire isolated RNA. Only in-frame clones appear in the TCRdb table, and some are missing; sequencing was by immunoSEQ multiplex PCR. The sample has 350,000 to 450,000 clones; around 14% are singletons. Blood was drawn once from each donor into heparinised tubes. The draws averaged around 120 mL. CD4+ naive, central memory, regulatory and stem cell-like memory cells were sorted via CD45RO/CCR7/CD25/CD127/CD95/CD27. About this clone: The antigen remains unidentified.

Findings of the study overall: For cells with high TCR expression, cDNA sequencing could yield over-representation. Moderately but significantly shorter TCRB CDR3s were found in Type 1 diabetes patients in all four CD4+ subsets.

V gave up 5 bases and J gave up 15 bases, with 17 bases separating them. The CDR3 has 12 amino acids. Per the germline V gene, CDR1 is SGHAT and CDR2 is FQNNGV. The receptor was derived from a man aged 25-45 years in good health. The sample comprised naive CD4+ T cells from blood. V and J are TRBV11-2 and TRBJ2-1; D unclear. CDR3 in amino acids: CASSSAYPRRFF. CDR3 nucleotides: TGTGCCAGCAGCAGTGCCTATCCAAGGCGGTTCTTC. The full variable domain, rest sourced from reference TRBV11-2 and TRBJ2-1, is EAGVAQSPRYKIIEKRQSVAFWCNPISGHATLYWYQQILGQGPKLLIQFQNNGVVDDSQLPKDRFSAERLKGVDSTLKIQPAKLEDSAVYLCASSSAYPRRFFGPGTRLTVL.